This T cell receptor beta chain is drawn from a study of T cell responses to AZD1222 COVID-19 vaccine. Study in general: Second-dose recipients at about 4 or about 12 weeks were treated as one pooled group. Study findings and constraints: Only a handful of AZD1222 recipients tested seropositive at baseline.

Method: immunoSEQ multiplex PCR; TCRdb's copy keeps in-frame clones and lacks some. The table has around 140,000 clones, approximately 91% seen once; the top ten hold 1.5% to 2%. A note on this clone: Its antigen is undetermined.

The material sequenced was peripheral blood, taken on day 0 of AZD1222 vaccination. The TCR originated in an adult in good health.

DNA of the CDR3: TGTGCCAGCAGCTTAAACGGTTATGGAAACACCATATATTTT. Encoded protein: CASSLNGYGNTIYF. The rearrangement links TRBV7-2 to TRBJ1-3; no definite D call. This CDR3 has 14 residues. V shed 2 bases and J shed 3 bases, with 8 bases lying between them. The germline gives CDR1 SGHTA, CDR2 FQGNSA.